The 27 T cell receptor beta chains listed next were all sequenced from one sample in a study of blood T cell repertoires in COVID-19. Clones were sequenced by immunoSEQ multiplex PCR, and TCRdb holds only the in-frame ones, with some missing. The sample shows about 90,000 clones, 70% to 90% of them seen only once. Sequencing was performed on peripheral blood. The receptors were sampled from an older woman with active or convalescent COVID-19.

This rearrangement joins TRBV5-6 to TRBJ1-2; 9 positions match TRBD1. The CDR3 length is 14 residues. CDR1 is SGHDT and CDR2 is YYEEEE in the germline V gene. V shed 5 bases and J 7 bases; nucleotides not matched to a gene: 9. As DNA, the CDR3 is TGTGCCAGCAGTCCGCCCAGGACAGGGGTTGGCTACACCTTC. It codes for CASSPPRTGVGYTF.

This chain joins TRBV28 and TRBJ1-1, with 9 bases aligning to TRBD1. V was pared by 6 bases and J by 1 base, with 9 bases of the junction left unmatched. The CDR3 runs to 16 residues. Germline CDR1 is MDHEN and CDR2 is SYDVKM. The CDR3, as DNA: TGTGCCAGCAGCAGCGCCCCGGACAGGGGGAACACTGAAGCTTTCTTT. As protein: CASSSAPDRGNTEAFF.

The chain carries TRBV6-2 or TRBV6-3 and TRBJ2-5; no reliable D call. Trimming shortened V by 4 bases and J by 10 bases, and 13 bases separated the two germline ends. The germline V gene has CDR1 MNHEY and CDR2 SVGEGT. The CDR3 totals 12 residues. CDR3 nucleotide sequence: TGTGCCAGCAGTTTGAGAGAGGCCGGCCAGTACTTC. This sequence encodes CASSLREAGQYF.

The V call is TRBV3-1 (or the pseudogene TRBV3-2), the J call TRBJ1-1; D is undetermined. The CDR3 is made up of 17 amino acids. Trimming removed 0 bases at V and 2 bases at J, with 16 bases between. Looked up from germline, CDR1 is LGHDT and CDR2 is YNNKEL (reference sequence). This CDR3 reads CASSQDFDSGVNTEAFF. CDR3 nucleotide sequence: TGTGCCAGCAGCCAAGATTTCGATTCCGGAGTCAACACTGAAGCTTTCTTT.

The rearrangement joins TRBV10-3 to TRBJ1-1; 7 nucleotides match TRBD1. This CDR3 has 16 amino acids. Germline CDR1 reads ENHRY; CDR2 reads SYGVKD. Trimming removed 10 bases from V and 4 bases from J; junction bases left unmatched: 18. CDR3 in amino acids: CASNSGTADDGTEAFF. Here the CDR3 DNA reads TGTGCCAGTAACTCCGGGACAGCTGATGATGGCACTGAAGCTTTCTTT.

This clone was seen just once. CDR3 in DNA: TGTGCCATCAGCGGAAGGGGGGGGGAGGCTGAGCAGTTCTTC. This sequence encodes CAISGRGGEAEQFF. The J gene is TRBJ2-1, the V gene TRBV10-3; D is possibly TRBD2 (7 bases). CDR1 and CDR2 (germline): ENHRY, SYGVKD. The ends were cut back, 6 bases at V and 9 bases at J, with 18 bases in the middle. The CDR3 runs 14 residues.

This clone has a single count. V and J are TRBV7-2 and TRBJ2-2; 7 bases map to TRBD1. After removal of 2 bases from V and 0 bases from J, the junction contained 0 bases not matched to a gene. CDR3 length equals 15 residues. The germline CDR1 and CDR2 sequences are SGHTA and FQGNSA. In DNA form, the CDR3 reads TGTGCCAGCAGCTTACAGGGGGCGAACACCGGGGAGCTGTTTTTT. This gives the protein CASSLQGANTGELFF.

The chain is built from TRBV5-3 and TRBJ2-7, with a tentative D call TRBD2 (6 bases). TRBV5-3 falls under the ORF class, with uncertain function. The CDR3 loop spans 14 amino acids. Trimming stripped 4 bases from V and 2 bases from J, with 13 bases between. In DNA, the CDR3 is TGTGCCAGAAGCCCCAGGAGGGCTGCCTACGAGCAGTACTTC. Protein product: CARSPRRAAYEQYF.

This clone was picked up one time. This chain uses TRBV10-3 with TRBJ2-3, with TRBD2 matching over 10 bases. The CDR3 runs 15 residues. After removal of 10 bases from V and 0 bases from J, the junction contained 7 bases not matched to a gene. Germline V lookup: CDR1 ENHRY, CDR2 SYGVKD. DNA of the CDR3: TGTGCCACCCGTAGGGGACTAGCGAGCACAGATACGCAGTATTTT. Protein product: CATRRGLASTDTQYF.

The V and J genes are TRBV5-4 and TRBJ2-3, with D possibly TRBD1 on 6 matching bases. Per germline, CDR1 SGHNT and CDR2 YYREEE (reference sequence). Trimming removed 2 bases from V and 6 bases from J, with 13 bases in between. The CDR3 is 14 amino acids. In nucleotides, the CDR3 is TGTGCCAGCAGCTTTTCAGGGGCGAAGGATACGCAGTATTTT. This sequence encodes CASSFSGAKDTQYF.

A single count supports this clone. The chain recombines TRBV27 with TRBJ1-6, with TRBD1 as a possible D gene (5 bases). The CDR3 consists of 18 residues. Deletions cut 2 bases from V and 0 bases from J, with 14 bases between. In germline, CDR1 is MNHEY, CDR2 SMNVEV (reference sequence). CDR3 loop: CASSLRGFQSSYNSPLHF. Written as DNA, the CDR3 is TGTGCCAGCAGTTTAAGGGGATTCCAAAGCTCCTATAATTCACCCCTCCACTTT.

This sequence joins TRBV7-2 and TRBJ2-1, with 8 bases fitting TRBD2. After removal of 1 base from V and 6 bases from J, the junction contained 8 bases not matched to a gene. This CDR3 is 16 amino acids long. Looked up from germline, CDR1 is SGHTA and CDR2 is FQGNSA. The CDR3 region is CASSLVWRGATNEQFF. In DNA, the CDR3 is TGTGCCAGCAGCTTAGTTTGGCGGGGGGCGACCAATGAGCAGTTCTTC.

The V gene is TRBV7-9, the J gene TRBJ2-7; TRBD2 is a possible D gene (6 bases). The CDR3 has 13 residues. V was cut by 5 bases and J by 3 bases, with 11 bases left in between. Germline V gives CDR1 SEHNR, CDR2 FQNEAQ (reference sequence). CDR3: CASSPGRFYEQYF. CDR3 nucleotides: TGTGCCAGCAGCCCAGGGAGGTTCTACGAGCAGTACTTC.

The CDR3 protein is CASSLSGGSTEAFF. The CDR3 DNA reads TGCGCCAGCAGCTTGTCTGGGGGGAGCACTGAAGCTTTCTTT. The chain recombines TRBV5-1 with TRBJ1-1; D is perhaps TRBD1 (5 bases). V lost 1 base, J lost 4 bases, and 11 bases lay in between. The CDR3 is 14 residues long. Germline CDR1 and CDR2: SGHRS and YFSETQ.

The chain joins TRBV7-2 to TRBJ2-1; 9 bases are a match to TRBD2. Trimming removed 5 bases from V and 0 bases from J; junction bases left unmatched: 5. Germline values: CDR1 SGHTA, CDR2 FQGNSA. The CDR3 length is 16 residues. CDR3 protein: CASSEASGVSYNEQFF. In DNA form, the CDR3 reads TGTGCCAGCAGCGAGGCTAGCGGGGTCTCCTACAATGAGCAGTTCTTC.

This clone appeared a single time. The chain employs TRBV5-1 and TRBJ2-7; maybe TRBD2 (6 bases). Trimming took off 0 bases at V and 4 bases at J, with 11 bases between the two ends. Germline V gene lookup returns CDR1 SGHRS and CDR2 YFSETQ. CDR3 size: 14 residues. This CDR3 is CASSLGLASYEQYF. In DNA form, the CDR3 reads TGCGCCAGCAGCTTGGGGCTAGCGAGTTACGAGCAGTACTTC.

The rearrangement links TRBV5-6 to TRBJ1-4, with D perhaps matching TRBD1 (6 bases). CDR3 length: 13 amino acids. Germline V gene sequence: CDR1 SGHDT, CDR2 YYEEEE. The germline V and J ends were trimmed by 0 bases and 7 bases, with 7 bases remaining between them. The chain's CDR3 is CASSLGTAEKLFF. Written as DNA, the CDR3 is TGTGCCAGCAGCTTGGGGACAGCTGAAAAACTGTTTTTT.

The chain carries TRBV5-8 and TRBJ1-3, with D hard to call. The length of the CDR3 is 15 residues. The germline CDR1 and CDR2 sequences are SGHTS and YDEGEE. Trimming pared 0 bases from V and 0 bases from J, leaving 7 bases between. CDR3 sequence: CASSLGAISGNTIYF. Written as DNA, the CDR3 is TGTGCCAGCAGCTTGGGGGCGATCTCTGGAAACACCATATATTTT.

The chain is built from TRBV10-2 and TRBJ1-2; a weak D match, TRBD1 (5 bases). The V gene's germline CDR1 is WSHSY and CDR2 SAAADI. The CDR3 covers 15 residues. V lost 4 bases and J 3 bases, leaving 15 bases between the germline ends. CDR3 nucleotides: TGCGCCAGCAGTGTCCACCCCGGGGGGGACTATGGCTACACCTTC. Translated: CASSVHPGGDYGYTF.

The V call is TRBV7-9, the J call TRBJ1-4; 8 bases are shared with TRBD1. This CDR3 is built from 17 residues. In germline, CDR1 is SEHNR, CDR2 FQNEAQ (reference sequence). V shed 4 bases, J shed 0 bases, and the junction held 7 bases outside the gene matches. The CDR3, as DNA: TGTGCCAGCAGCTCGACAGGGGTAACGCCAACTAATGAAAAACTGTTTTTT. Translating gives CASSSTGVTPTNEKLFF.

J is TRBJ2-5 and V is TRBV2, with TRBD2 identical over 7 bases. The CDR3 consists of 13 residues. With V trimmed by 6 bases and J by 2 bases, 3 bases remained unmatched. Germline CDR1 and CDR2: SNHLY and FYNNEI. The CDR3 DNA sequence: TGTGCCAGCAGGGCGGGGGTACAAGAGACCCAGTACTTC. Amino acid sequence: CASRAGVQETQYF.

This chain uses TRBV4-1 with TRBJ2-7, with a tentative D call TRBD2 (7 bases). Trimming removed 2 bases at V and 3 bases at J, with 14 bases between. CDR1 is MGHRA, CDR2 YSYEKL, per germline. The CDR3 is made up of 15 amino acids. The CDR3 bases are TGCGCCAGCAGCCAAATCCCCGGGGGGCACTACGAGCAGTACTTC. The encoded protein is CASSQIPGGHYEQYF.

The chain couples TRBV2 to TRBJ2-5; 10 positions agree with TRBD2. The J segment lost 5 bases and the V segment lost 5 bases, leaving 8 bases of the junction unmatched. Germline CDR1 is SNHLY and CDR2 is FYNNEI. The CDR3 runs to 15 residues. CDR3: CASSTERGGGETQYF. CDR3 coding DNA: TGTGCCAGCAGTACCGAGCGGGGGGGCGGGGAGACCCAGTACTTC.

This clone was recorded once. J is TRBJ1-2 and V is TRBV27, with D maybe TRBD1 (5 bases). The CDR3 spans 13 residues. Germline loops: CDR1 MNHEY, CDR2 SMNVEV (reference sequence). Trimming pared 6 bases from V and 1 base from J, leaving 9 bases between. CDR3: CASSSGLNYGYTF. DNA of the CDR3: TGTGCCAGCAGCTCAGGGCTTAACTATGGCTACACCTTC.

The chain uses TRBV21-1 and TRBJ2-7; TRBD2 is the table's D call, not checked against the DNA. TRBV21-1 is given as a pseudogene. CDR3 length: 14 residues. The CDR3 loop is CASIEIGLANEQYF. CDR3 DNA: TGTGCCAGCATCGAAATCGGACTAGCGAACGAGCAGTACTTC.

V gene TRBV7-2 combines with J gene TRBJ2-2, with D uncertain. V was pared by 2 bases and J by 5 bases, with 12 bases between. The CDR3 totals 15 residues. From germline, CDR1 is SGHTA and CDR2 FQGNSA. CDR3 residues: CASSLTLERTGELFF. The CDR3 bases are TGTGCCAGCAGCTTAACTCTCGAGAGGACCGGGGAGCTGTTTTTT.

The V gene is TRBV10-2, the J gene TRBJ2-3; a weak D match, TRBD2 (7 bases). CDR1 is WSHSY and CDR2 is SAAADI in the germline V gene. V lost 4 bases, J lost 7 bases, and 18 bases lay in between. The CDR3 totals 15 residues. The CDR3 DNA follows: TGCGCCAGCAGTGTCTTAGGGGGGGGGTCGAATACGCAGTATTTT. It specifies CASSVLGGGSNTQYF.